Listed here is a single TCR beta chain. Its cognate antigen is unknown. The sample is drawn from a study of blood T cells in healthy people across ages. Study-wide background: Template switching caught about one barcoded beta molecule for each two T cells.

CDR1 and CDR2 from the germline V gene are ENHRY and SYGVKD. The J segment lost 4 bases and the V segment lost 11 bases, leaving 10 bases of the junction unmatched. The CDR3 has 14 residues. A second PCR of roughly 7 to 11 cycles used a sample-barcoded 5' primer and a J-beta primer mix. Each cDNA molecule carried a tag from a template-switch adaptor that contained 12 random nucleotides. TCRdb itself ran the 5' RACE reads through MiXCR, one entry per CDR3 protein. The sample shows hundreds of thousands of distinct CDR3 sequences, 58% of them seen only once. Broader study findings: Long-lived donors exceeded aged donors in naive CD4+ cells and diversity.

This chain joins TRBV10-3 and TRBJ2-2; 7 positions agree with TRBD2. The TCR originated in a man in his fifties or sixties in good health. The specimen sequenced was blood. The CDR3 protein is CASISGDPTGELFF. The CDR3, as DNA: TGTGCCTCGATCAGCGGGGACCCCACCGGGGAGCTGTTTTTT.